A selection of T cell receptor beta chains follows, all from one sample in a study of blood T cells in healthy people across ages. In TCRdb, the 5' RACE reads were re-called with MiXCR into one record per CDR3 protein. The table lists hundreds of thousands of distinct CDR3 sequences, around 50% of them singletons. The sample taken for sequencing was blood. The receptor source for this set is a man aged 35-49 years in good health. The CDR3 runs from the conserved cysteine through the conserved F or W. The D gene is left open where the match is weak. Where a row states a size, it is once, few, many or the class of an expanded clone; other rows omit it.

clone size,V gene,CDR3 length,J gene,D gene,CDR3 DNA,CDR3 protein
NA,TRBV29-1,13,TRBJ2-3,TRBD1,TGCAGCGTTGAAAAGGGACAGGGAGATACGCAGTATTTT,CSVEKGQGDTQYF
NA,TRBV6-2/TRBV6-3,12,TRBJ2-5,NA,TGTGCCAGCAGCGAACAGGGAGAGACCCAGTACTTC,CASSEQGETQYF
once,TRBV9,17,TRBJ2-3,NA,TGTGCCAGCAGCGCAAAGGCAGGGGGGAGTGGAACAGATACGCAGTATTTT,CASSAKAGGSGTDTQYF
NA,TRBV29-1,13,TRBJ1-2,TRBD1,TGCAGCGATCGTGGACAGGGGGCGGGGGGCTACACCTTC,CSDRGQGAGGYTF
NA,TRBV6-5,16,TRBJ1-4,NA,TGTGCCAGCAGTTACTCGATTTGGCAGGGTAGGGAAAAACTGTTTTTT,CASSYSIWQGREKLFF
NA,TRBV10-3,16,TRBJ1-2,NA,TGTGCCATCACACCCTCCGGTTTAGGGGGAGAGTATGGCTACACCTTC,CAITPSGLGGEYGYTF
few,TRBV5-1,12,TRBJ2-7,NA,TGCGCCAGCAGGAATAGTAACTACGAGCAGTACTTC,CASRNSNYEQYF
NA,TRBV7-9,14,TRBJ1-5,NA,TGTGCCAGCAGCTCGGACATCTTCAATCAGCCCCAGCATTTT,CASSSDIFNQPQHF
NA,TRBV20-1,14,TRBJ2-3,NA,TGCAGTGCTAGGGTCAGACTTGTCACAGATACGCAGTATTTT,CSARVRLVTDTQYF
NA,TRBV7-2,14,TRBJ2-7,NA,TGTGCCAGCAGCTTGTACTTACAGAACTACGAGCAGTACTTC,CASSLYLQNYEQYF
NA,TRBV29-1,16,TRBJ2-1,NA,TGCAGCGTTGAGGGGCATAGAGGGTTGTCCTACAATGAGCAGTTCTTC,CSVEGHRGLSYNEQFF
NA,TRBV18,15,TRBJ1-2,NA,TGTGCCAGCTCCTCACCGGGGCTTGGGGACTATGGCTACACCTTC,CASSSPGLGDYGYTF
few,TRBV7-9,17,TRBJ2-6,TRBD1,TGTGCCAGCCCGTCGGGCAGGGGGACGTCTGGGGCCAACGTCCTGACTTTC,CASPSGRGTSGANVLTF
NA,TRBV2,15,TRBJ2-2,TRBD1,TGTGCCAGCAGTATGGACAGGGGGAGCGGCGGGGAGCTGTTTTTT,CASSMDRGSGGELFF
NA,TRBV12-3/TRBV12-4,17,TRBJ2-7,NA,TGTGCCAGCAGCCCCTGGGCAGGGGCGGGGGAGAAATACGAGCAGTACTTC,CASSPWAGAGEKYEQYF